These 18 T cell receptor beta chains originate from one sample sequenced in a study of T cell repertoires in cytomegalovirus infection (dated by TCRdb to about 2019). According to the study, the label for this sample's treatment or condition signals: in vitro stimulation with specific CMV peptide epitopes to enrich CMV-specific T cells. The sequencer listed for this sample is Illumina HiSeq 1500. TCRdb redid the processing of the public reads, applying fastp at Q25 and MiXCR, and retained in-frame beta chains. Merged by CDR3 protein, the rows form single entries marked with the most common genes and DNA. The sample table holds about 110,000 distinct CDR3 sequences, of which under 50% were seen once. Jointly, the top ten make up just under 75% of the sample. The antigens of these receptors remain unknown. The source material was CD8+ T cells from cultured PBMCs, sampled from culture after CMV antigen stimulation. The receptors come from a human donor in good health (CMV status not recorded). Some clones in this sample may be carry-over from other donors' samples.

This clonotype turned up a few times. V and J are TRBV14 and TRBJ2-7, with 8 bases matching TRBD2. V lost 0 bases and J lost 5; bases outside the gene matches: 9. This CDR3 spans 16 amino acids. The germline gives CDR1 SGHDN, CDR2 FVKESK. The CDR3 sequence is CASSQERRGENHEQYF. The DNA for the CDR3 is TGTGCCAGCAGCCAAGAGCGGCGGGGGGAGAATCACGAGCAGTACTTC.

This rearrangement joins TRBV7-2 to TRBJ2-7; TRBD1 might be the D (6 bases). Trimming cost V 4 bases and J 3 bases, with 13 bases left between them. This CDR3 comprises 14 residues. CDR1 and CDR2 from the germline V gene are SGHTA and FQGNSA. The CDR3 region is CASSSSGALYEQYF. The CDR3 DNA is TGTGCCAGCAGCTCGTCAGGGGCGCTCTACGAGCAGTACTTC.

This clonotype has at least ten counts. This sequence joins TRBV7-8 and TRBJ1-5; unclear D gene. CDR1 is SGHVS, CDR2 FQNEAQ, per germline. V lost 1 base and J lost 2, with 18 bases in between. This CDR3 comprises 18 residues. The CDR3, as DNA: TGTGCCAGCAGCTTAGATGATCCCTACCTTGAGGGCAATCAGCCCCAGCATTTT. It encodes CASSLDDPYLEGNQPQHF.

This clonotype has only a few counts. The chain joins TRBV6-1 to TRBJ2-7, with a possible D match to TRBD1 (5 bases). V lost 3 bases to trimming and J lost 5 bases, with 5 bases between them. From germline, CDR1 is MNHNS and CDR2 SASEGT. There are 11 residues in the CDR3. The CDR3 DNA follows: TGTGCCAGCAGTGAGGGGCACGAGCAGTACTTC. Protein sequence: CASSEGHEQYF.

V is TRBV12-3 or TRBV12-4 and J is TRBJ2-7, with D perhaps TRBD2 (6 bases). Trimming removed 5 bases from V and 6 bases from J, with 14 bases in between. There are 13 residues in the CDR3. The CDR3 nucleotides are TGTGCCAGCAGTGGGGGGAGACATTTCGAGCAGTACTTC. Translating gives CASSGGRHFEQYF.

The J gene is TRBJ2-7, the V gene TRBV4-1, with 8 bases lining up with TRBD1. V lost 0 bases, J lost 5 bases, and 6 bases stayed unmatched. CDR1 and CDR2 from the germline V gene are MGHRA and YSYEKL. The CDR3 is made up of 15 amino acids. The CDR3 DNA is TGCGCCAGCAGCCAAGATGCGACAGGGGTGGACGAGCAGTACTTC. Its protein product is CASSQDATGVDEQYF.

The chain links TRBV6-1 to TRBJ1-5; 10 bases line up with TRBD1. The CDR3 sequence is 16 residues long. CDR1 and CDR2 (germline): MNHNS, SASEGT. Unmatched junction bases numbered 4, after V lost 2 bases and J lost 3 bases. The CDR3 spells CASSELGTGDNQPQHF. In DNA form, the CDR3 reads TGTGCCAGCAGTGAACTCGGGACAGGGGACAATCAGCCCCAGCATTTT.

This chain links TRBV7-6 with TRBJ1-1, with D possibly being TRBD1 (5 bases). With 8 bases removed from V and 4 bases from J, the gap between germline ends came to 14 bases. The germline CDR1 and CDR2 sequences are SGHVS and FNYEAQ. The CDR3 is made up of 13 amino acids. CDR3 residues: CASSVGGTTEAFF. CDR3 coding DNA: TGTGCCAGCTCTGTCGGTGGGACCACTGAAGCTTTCTTT. The variable domain in full, completed from reference TRBV7-6 and TRBJ1-1, reads GAGVSQSPRYKVTKRGQDVALRCDPISGHVSLYWYRQALGQGPEFLTYFNYEAQQDKSGLPNDRFSAERPEGSISTLTIQRTEQRDSAMYRCASSVGGTTEAFFGQGTRLTVV.

This clonotype occurred many times. J is TRBJ2-7 and V is TRBV28, with unresolved D. With 4 bases removed from V and 0 bases from J, the gap between germline ends came to 10 bases. Per germline, CDR1 MDHEN and CDR2 SYDVKM. The CDR3 has 14 residues. The CDR3 sequence is CASSSTRPSYEQYF. The DNA of the CDR3 is TGTGCCAGCAGTTCGACAAGGCCCTCCTACGAGCAGTACTTC.

Ten or more counts support this clonotype. The chain joins TRBV6-6 to TRBJ1-1; no reliable D call. Germline CDR1 and CDR2: MNHNY and SVGAGI (reference sequence). V was clipped by 5 bases and J by 3 bases, with 13 bases between them. This CDR3 is 14 amino acids long. CDR3 sequence (DNA): TGTGCCAGCAGTGACCCCTTCGGGGACACTGAAGCTTTCTTT. Translation: CASSDPFGDTEAFF.

The J gene is TRBJ1-6, the V gene TRBV2; D not resolved. The CDR3 consists of 13 residues. V dropped 0 bases and J dropped 5 bases, with 2 bases sitting between them. Germline assignment: CDR1 SNHLY and CDR2 FYNNEI. The CDR3 region is CASSEANNSPLHF. Written as DNA, the CDR3 is TGTGCCAGCAGTGAAGCAAATAATTCACCCCTCCACTTT.

In this sample, this clonotype turned up a few times. The chain carries TRBV14 and TRBJ1-6; D possibly corresponds to TRBD1 (6 bases). Per germline, CDR1 SGHDN and CDR2 FVKESK. V lost 5 bases to trimming and J lost 4 bases, with 15 bases between them. This CDR3 region has 16 residues. The CDR3 nucleotides read TGTGCCAGCAGCTCCAACAGGGAAGCTTATAATTCACCCCTCCACTTT. Amino acids: CASSSNREAYNSPLHF.

There are a few counts of this clonotype. The rearrangement uses TRBV7-6 and TRBJ2-5, with a tentative D call TRBD2 (6 bases). Germline V lookup: CDR1 SGHVS, CDR2 FNYEAQ. Between the trimmed V and J ends, which lost 6 bases and 2 bases, there was a span of 16 bases. This CDR3 comprises 15 residues. The CDR3 sequence: CASSGLLGLQETQYF. Here the CDR3 DNA reads TGTGCCAGCAGTGGCCTCCTGGGACTTCAAGAGACCCAGTACTTC.

The chain is built from TRBV20-1 and TRBJ2-1; D unclear. Germline V gives CDR1 DFQATT, CDR2 SNEGSKA (reference sequence). V was cut by 2 bases and J by 9 bases, with 20 bases left in between. This CDR3 has 15 amino acids. The CDR3 DNA reads as TGCAGTGCTAGAAATGCAGGTCCCCGGATGGGTGAGCAGTTCTTC. Its protein product is CSARNAGPRMGEQFF.

V gene TRBV5-4 combines with J gene TRBJ2-7; TRBD2 matches at 8 bases. The CDR3 sequence is 15 residues long. Germline loops: CDR1 SGHNT, CDR2 YYREEE (reference sequence). The ends lost 0 bases at V and 5 bases at J; junction bases unmatched: 7. The chain's CDR3 is CASSLVAGGPDEQYF. The DNA of the CDR3 is TGTGCCAGCAGCTTGGTTGCGGGGGGACCGGACGAGCAGTACTTC.

This clonotype was recorded at least ten times. The chain employs TRBV10-3 and TRBJ2-7; D uncertain. Germline values: CDR1 ENHRY, CDR2 SYGVKD. This CDR3 comprises 12 residues. Trimming stripped 6 bases from V and 1 base from J, with 7 bases between. Written as DNA, the CDR3 is TGTGCCATCAGGGGCGATTCCTACGAGCAGTACTTC. This translates into CAIRGDSYEQYF.

The chain carries TRBV19 and TRBJ1-1; the match to TRBD1 covers 7 bases. The CDR3 has 14 residues. The V gene's germline CDR1 is LNHDA and CDR2 SQIVND (reference sequence). J gave up 4 bases and V 5 bases, and 7 bases lay outside the gene matches. CDR3 nucleotide sequence: TGTGCCAGTAGTCTAACCGAGGGGGCCACTGAAGCTTTCTTT. It translates to CASSLTEGATEAFF.

The rearrangement uses TRBV24-1 and TRBJ2-6; 10 positions match TRBD1. The germline gives CDR1 KGHDR, CDR2 SFDVKD. Trimming at V came to 3 bases and at J to 3 bases, leaving 13 bases not matched to a gene. The length of the CDR3 is 20 residues. CDR3 DNA sequence: TGTGCCACCAGTGATGGGGGCCGGGACAGGGGCTTCGGTGGGGCCAACGTCCTGACTTTC. Translating it yields CATSDGGRDRGFGGANVLTF.